This TCR beta chain was obtained from a study of T cell responses to AZD1222 COVID-19 vaccine. The CDR3 contains 15 residues. Germline CDR1 is MNHEY and CDR2 is SVGAGI. Trimming removed 7 bases from V and 0 bases from J, with 15 bases in between. Repertoires were generated with immunoSEQ multiplex PCR, while TCRdb's copy carries only in-frame clones and drops some. The sample holds 150,000 to 180,000 clones, 90% seen once. Whole-study findings and limits: Reportedly, close to half of spike-specific TCRs are directed against unmutated variant regions. Two doses of AZD1222 preceded a rise in Spike-specific TCR breadth and depth.

In regard to this clone: Its cognate antigen is unknown.

The gene calls are TRBV6-5 and TRBJ1-2; the D is unclear. The material was peripheral blood, obtained 28 days after the second AZD1222 dose. The clonotype originates from an adult who received the AZD1222 COVID-19 vaccine. The CDR3 reads CASKSNPLANYGYTF. The CDR3 coding sequence is TGTGCCAGCAAGTCTAATCCCTTGGCTAACTATGGCTACACCTTC.